This T cell receptor (beta chain) was recorded in a study of beta chain features in type 1 diabetes. Expressed TCRB transcripts were sequenced because the isolated RNA had all been reverse transcribed beforehand. Profiling relied on immunoSEQ multiplex PCR, and the TCRdb table lists in-frame clones only, not all of them. The table lists around 250,000 clones, around 14% of them singletons. Study results and caveats: Reads derived from cDNA could over-represent cells showing high TCR expression. Among all four CD4+ subsets, Type 1 diabetes patients had TCRB CDR3s that were moderately but significantly shorter.

This clone was seen more than once but under ten times. Its antigen is unidentified. The germline V and J ends were trimmed by 5 bases and 1 base, with 13 bases remaining between them. This CDR3 is 15 amino acids long. Looked up from germline, CDR1 is SGHAT and CDR2 is FQNNGV. The sequencing input was naive CD4+ T cells from blood. The TCR comes from a man aged 30-40 years with type 1 diabetes. V usage is TRBV11-2 and J usage is TRBJ2-3; weak D call: TRBD1 (5 bases). CDR3: CASSQDIGGTDTQYF. The CDR3 bases are TGTGCCAGCAGCCAAGACATAGGGGGCACAGATACGCAGTATTTT. The full variable domain, rest sourced from reference TRBV11-2 and TRBJ2-3, is EAGVAQSPRYKIIEKRQSVAFWCNPISGHATLYWYQQILGQGPKLLIQFQNNGVVDDSQLPKDRFSAERLKGVDSTLKIQPAKLEDSAVYLCASSQDIGGTDTQYFGPGTRLTVL.